The 26 T cell receptor beta chains presented below share a single source sample, sequenced in a study of blood T cell repertoires in COVID-19. Here immunoSEQ multiplex PCR was the method, and the copy in TCRdb shows in-frame clones only, minus some. This table holds 270,000 or so clones, approximately 89% found once. The sequencing sample was made of PBMCs or T cells enriched from blood (not recorded which). The source of these receptors is a woman aged 18-35 years who had recovered from COVID-19.

The rearrangement uses TRBV10-1 and TRBJ2-7, with 7 nucleotides matching TRBD2. The CDR3 has 14 residues. From germline, CDR1 is WNHNN and CDR2 SYGVQD (reference sequence). V was clipped by 6 bases and J by 1 base; unmatched bases: 6. The CDR3, as DNA: TGCGCCAGCAGCTTAGCGGGTCGGTCCTACGAGCAGTACTTC. This translates into CASSLAGRSYEQYF.

The chain joins TRBV27 to TRBJ2-1, with D hard to call. Germline CDR1 MNHEY, CDR2 SMNVEV (reference sequence). Trimming left V 5 bases short and J 6 bases short, with 8 bases between. CDR3 length: 12 residues. The CDR3 sequence is CASSSSSNEQFF. The CDR3 DNA sequence: TGTGCCAGCAGTAGTAGTTCCAATGAGCAGTTCTTC.

This clone was counted between two and nine times. The chain recombines TRBV12-3 or TRBV12-4 with TRBJ2-1; possible D gene TRBD1, 5 bases. Trimming took off 3 bases at V and 9 bases at J, with 12 bases between the two ends. The CDR3 is 13 residues long. CDR3 region: CASSFTGSSEQFF. The DNA for the CDR3 is TGTGCCAGCAGTTTTACAGGAAGCAGTGAGCAGTTCTTC.

J is TRBJ2-7 and V is TRBV7-9; 7 nucleotides match TRBD2. Trimming cost V 6 bases and J 0 bases; bases outside gene matches: 5. The germline V gene encodes CDR1 SEHNR and CDR2 FQNEAQ (reference sequence). This CDR3 contains 14 residues. CDR3 amino acids: CASSPWGGSYEQYF. CDR3 bases: TGTGCCAGCAGTCCGTGGGGGGGCTCCTACGAGCAGTACTTC. Filled out from reference TRBV7-9 and TRBJ2-7, the complete variable domain reads DTGVSQNPRHKITKRGQNVTFRCDPISEHNRLYWYRQTLGQGPEFLTYFQNEAQLEKSRLLSDRFSAERPKGSFSTLEIQRTEQGDSAMYLCASSPWGGSYEQYFGPGTRLTVT.

The chain carries TRBV19 and TRBJ1-4; D is unclear. The V gene lost 0 bases and the J gene lost 0 bases, with 14 bases spanning the gap. Germline V CDR1 and CDR2: LNHDA, SQIVND (reference sequence). This CDR3 has 18 residues. The CDR3 protein is CASSIDLFLLATNEKLFF. CDR3 nucleotide sequence: TGTGCCAGTAGTATAGATCTCTTCCTCCTAGCAACTAATGAAAAACTGTTTTTT. Drawing the rest from reference TRBV19 and TRBJ1-4, the complete variable domain is DGGITQSPKYLFRKEGQNVTLSCEQNLNHDAMYWYRQDPGQGLRLIYYSQIVNDFQKGDIAEGYSVSREKKESFPLTVTSAQKNPTAFYLCASSIDLFLLATNEKLFFGSGTQLSVL.

This clone was detected only a few times. V gene TRBV2 combines with J gene TRBJ1-1, with a possible D match to TRBD1 (5 bases). The V end lost 7 bases, the J end lost 4 bases, and 22 bases lay between the germline ends. The CDR3 loop spans 16 amino acids. Germline CDR1 is SNHLY and CDR2 is FYNNEI. The CDR3: CASTTLPGGTGTEAFF. The CDR3 DNA follows: TGTGCCAGCACTACATTACCTGGGGGGACGGGCACTGAAGCTTTCTTT.

A single count supports this clone. CDR3 bases: TGCGCCAGCCGGGACACACGATTAACTAATGAAAAACTGTTTTTT. It codes for CASRDTRLTNEKLFF. The chain uses TRBV4-1 and TRBJ1-4, with TRBD1 as a possible D gene (6 bases). The CDR3 covers 15 residues. Germline values: CDR1 MGHRA, CDR2 YSYEKL. V was pared by 8 bases and J by 1 base, with 14 bases between.

This clone was counted once. The chain combines TRBV24-1 with TRBJ2-2, with 7 bases that match TRBD2. The trim removed 3 bases at V and 0 bases at J, leaving 0 bases unmatched. Per the germline V gene, CDR1 is KGHDR and CDR2 is SFDVKD. CDR3 length: 15 amino acids. DNA of the CDR3: TGTGCCACCAGTGATACTAGCGCGAACACCGGGGAGCTGTTTTTT. It encodes CATSDTSANTGELFF.

The rearrangement joins TRBV25-1 to TRBJ2-5; TRBD1 matches at 7 bases. V lost 3 bases to trimming and J lost 1 base; unmatched junction nucleotides: 2. This CDR3 has 14 amino acids. Germline CDR1 MGHDK, CDR2 SYGVNS. The CDR3 sequence: CASSERGPQETQYF. The DNA for the CDR3 is TGTGCCAGCAGTGAGAGGGGGCCCCAAGAGACCCAGTACTTC. Drawing the rest from reference TRBV25-1 and TRBJ2-5, the complete variable domain is EADIYQTPRYLVIGTGKKITLECSQTMGHDKMYWYQQDPGMELHLIHYSYGVNSTEKGDLSSESTVSRIRTEHFPLTLESARPSHTSQYLCASSERGPQETQYFGPGTRLLVL.

This clone was detected a few times. The gene calls are TRBV6-5 and TRBJ2-7; D is unresolved. The germline gives CDR1 MNHEY, CDR2 SVGAGI. Deletions cut 0 bases from V and 0 bases from J, with 6 bases between. The CDR3 consists of 14 residues. CDR3 sequence reads: CASSYSRDSYEQYF. The CDR3 bases are TGTGCCAGCAGTTACTCGAGAGACTCCTACGAGCAGTACTTC.

V usage is TRBV7-2 and J usage is TRBJ2-3; D may be TRBD2 (6 bases). CDR3 length: 15 residues. The germline V gene has CDR1 SGHTA and CDR2 FQGNSA. The V and J ends lost 3 bases and 1 base respectively, with 11 bases between them. The CDR3: CASSFLGGGTDTQYF. CDR3 sequence (DNA): TGTGCCAGCAGCTTCTTGGGGGGAGGCACAGATACGCAGTATTTT. Full variable domain (rest looked up from reference TRBV7-2 and TRBJ2-3): GAGVSQSPSNKVTEKGKDVELRCDPISGHTALYWYRQSLGQGLEFLIYFQGNSAPDKSGLPSDRFSAERTGGSVSTLTIQRTQQEDSAVYLCASSFLGGGTDTQYFGPGTRLTVL.

For the CDR3, the DNA is TGTGCCAGCAGTTACTCGGGGACAGGCAGTGAGCAGTTCTTC. Encoded protein: CASSYSGTGSEQFF. The rearrangement uses TRBV6-2 or TRBV6-3 and TRBJ2-1; 8 bases are a match to TRBD1. Per germline, CDR1 MNHEY and CDR2 SVGEGT. The junction had 4 bases not matched to a gene; V was cut back by 0 bases and J by 9 bases. CDR3 length equals 14 residues.

The gene calls are TRBV6-5 and TRBJ2-3; TRBD2 matches 8 bases. The trim removed 8 bases at V and 7 bases at J, leaving 5 bases unmatched. The CDR3 contains 12 residues. CDR1 is MNHEY, CDR2 SVGAGI, per germline. The CDR3, as DNA: TGTGCCAGCGAGCGGGAGTGGTATACGCAGTATTTT. Encoded protein: CASEREWYTQYF.

This clone was found a few times. The rearrangement joins TRBV7-9 to TRBJ2-2, with 9 bases aligning to TRBD2. This CDR3 region has 16 residues. From germline, CDR1 is SEHNR and CDR2 FQNEAQ (reference sequence). Trimming removed 0 bases from V and 6 bases from J; junction bases left unmatched: 5. CDR3 in amino acids: CASSLASGRTSGELFF. CDR3 DNA sequence: TGTGCCAGCAGCTTAGCGAGCGGGAGGACCTCCGGGGAGCTGTTTTTT.

The V and J genes are TRBV29-1 and TRBJ2-1; 9 bases agree with TRBD2. V dropped 4 bases and J dropped 9; count of bases not matched to a gene: 10. CDR3 length: 14 amino acids. The germline V gene has CDR1 SQVTM and CDR2 ANQGSEA. The CDR3 reads CSVAGLAGFGEQFF. The CDR3 coding sequence is TGCAGCGTTGCGGGACTAGCAGGGTTCGGTGAGCAGTTCTTC.

The chain combines TRBV25-1 with TRBJ1-2; D call uncertain. V was cut by 6 bases and J by 0 bases, with 11 bases left in between. CDR1 and CDR2 from the germline V gene are MGHDK and SYGVNS. The length of the CDR3 is 14 residues. In DNA form, the CDR3 reads TGTGCCAGCAGCGAGCCGGGGACTAACTATGGCTACACCTTC. Translated: CASSEPGTNYGYTF.

The chain links TRBV27 to TRBJ2-7; TRBD2 agrees at 8 bases. The V segment lost 3 bases and the J segment 3 bases; nucleotides outside the gene matches: 1. This CDR3 contains 13 residues. Germline loops: CDR1 MNHEY, CDR2 SMNVEV (reference sequence). The CDR3 DNA is TGTGCCAGCAGTTTCGGGACTAGCTACGAGCAGTACTTC. As protein: CASSFGTSYEQYF.

The CDR3 region is CASEGQGGYYGYTF. Written as DNA, the CDR3 is TGTGCCAGCGAGGGACAGGGGGGCTACTATGGCTACACCTTC. The chain has TRBV2 and TRBJ1-2; TRBD1 matches at 11 bases. From germline, CDR1 is SNHLY and CDR2 FYNNEI. V gave up 8 bases and J gave up 3 bases; unmatched junction bases: 5. This CDR3 comprises 14 residues.

In nucleotides, the CDR3 is TGTGCCAGCAGCGTAGAACTGGGGACAGGGGCCTTCCTCGGGAACACCATATATTTT. Its protein is CASSVELGTGAFLGNTIYF. The chain carries TRBV9 and TRBJ1-3; 10 nucleotides agree with TRBD1. V dropped 0 bases and J dropped 7; count of bases not matched to a gene: 16. The CDR3 length is 19 residues. The germline CDR1 and CDR2 sequences are SGDLS and YYNGEE.

The chain combines TRBV2 with TRBJ1-2; the D gene is possibly TRBD1 (5 bases). CDR1 is SNHLY and CDR2 is FYNNEI in the germline V gene. The CDR3 totals 15 residues. Deletions cut 6 bases from V and 5 bases from J, with 19 bases between. The CDR3 here is CASSLTDHNSYGYTF. For the CDR3, the DNA is TGTGCCAGCAGCTTGACAGATCATAATTCTTATGGCTACACCTTC.

The chain employs TRBV19 and TRBJ1-5; D unresolved. V was cut by 5 bases and J by 2 bases, with 16 bases left in between. The germline V gene has CDR1 LNHDA and CDR2 SQIVND (reference sequence). This CDR3 comprises 16 residues. DNA for the CDR3: TGTGCCAGTAGTGGGCCTACGCGGGGAGGCAATCAGCCCCAGCATTTT. Its protein is CASSGPTRGGNQPQHF.

The chain has TRBV10-2 and TRBJ2-3, with D perhaps TRBD1 (7 bases). Trimming removed 8 bases at V and 0 bases at J, with 12 bases between. The germline V gene encodes CDR1 WSHSY and CDR2 SAAADI. This CDR3 comprises 14 residues. The CDR3 nucleotides are TGCGCCAGCTGCGGGACAGCCAGCACAGATACGCAGTATTTT. This codes for CASCGTASTDTQYF.

This clone occurred once. The V call is TRBV18, the J call TRBJ1-1; 8 nucleotides agree with TRBD1. The trim removed 3 bases at V and 6 bases at J, leaving 6 bases unmatched. The V gene's germline CDR1 is KGHSH and CDR2 LQKENI. This CDR3 spans 14 amino acids. CDR3 protein: CASSPGQGTAEAFF. CDR3 DNA: TGTGCCAGCTCACCCGGACAGGGCACCGCTGAAGCTTTCTTT.

The chain joins TRBV21-1 to TRBJ2-7; the table's D gene call, TRBD1, was not cross checked with the DNA. TRBV21-1 is listed as a pseudogene. The CDR3 runs to 16 residues. The CDR3 is CASSTPRQDPNYEQYF. In DNA, the CDR3 is TGTGCCAGCAGCACCCCTCGACAGGACCCTAACTACGAGCAGTACTTC.

The rearrangement joins TRBV11-3 to TRBJ2-5; 10 bases align to TRBD2. J gave up 5 bases and V 4 bases, and 7 bases lay outside the gene matches. Germline lookup yields CDR1 SGHNT and CDR2 YENEEA. The CDR3 extends over 15 amino acids. In DNA, the CDR3 is TGTGCCAGCAGCTCCTTCCCGGGACTAGCGGAGACCCAGTACTTC. Its translation: CASSSFPGLAETQYF.

The chain links TRBV19 to TRBJ1-6; D ambiguous. The CDR3 contains 14 residues. The germline gives CDR1 LNHDA, CDR2 SQIVND (reference sequence). V gave up 5 bases and J gave up 5 bases, with 10 bases separating them. The CDR3 reads CASSQNSNNSPLHF. The CDR3 nucleotides are TGTGCCAGTAGTCAAAACAGTAATAATTCACCCCTCCACTTT.